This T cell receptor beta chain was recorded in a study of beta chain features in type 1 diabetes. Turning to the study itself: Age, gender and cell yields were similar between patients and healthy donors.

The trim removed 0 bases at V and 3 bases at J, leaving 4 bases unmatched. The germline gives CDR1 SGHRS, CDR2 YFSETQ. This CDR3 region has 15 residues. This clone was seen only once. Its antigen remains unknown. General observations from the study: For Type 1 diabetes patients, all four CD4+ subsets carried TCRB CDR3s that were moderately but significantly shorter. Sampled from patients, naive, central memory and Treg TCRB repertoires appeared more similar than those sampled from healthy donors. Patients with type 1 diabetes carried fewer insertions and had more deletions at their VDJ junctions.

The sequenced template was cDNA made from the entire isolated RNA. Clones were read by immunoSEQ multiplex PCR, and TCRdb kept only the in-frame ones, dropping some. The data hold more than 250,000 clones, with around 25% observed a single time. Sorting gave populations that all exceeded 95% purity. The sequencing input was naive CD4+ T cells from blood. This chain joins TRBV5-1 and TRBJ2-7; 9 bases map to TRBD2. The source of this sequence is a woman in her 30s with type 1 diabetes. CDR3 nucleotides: TGCGCCAGCAGCTTGGCCGGACTAGCGAGCTACGAGCAGTACTTC. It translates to CASSLAGLASYEQYF.